This T cell receptor beta chain was recorded in a study of T cells in Graves' hyperthyroidism and ophthalmopathy. About the study: Staff took peripheral blood when the initial diagnosis was made, before any treatment began.

The CDR3 has 16 residues. Trimming at V came to 7 bases and at J to 4 bases, leaving 9 bases not matched to a gene. Regions amplified from RNA transcripts were the TCR beta CDR3 regions. During a first-round RT-PCR of the TCR CDR3, the HTBI primer set was used. TCRdb recomputed calls from the multiplex PCR reads with MiXCR, one row per CDR3 protein. This table holds hundreds of thousands of distinct CDR3 sequences, more than 20% found once. The table lists this clonotype with a few counts. The specimen sequenced was blood. This receptor was taken from a man aged 30 to 39 with Graves' ophthalmopathy. V gene TRBV12-3 or TRBV12-4 combines with J gene TRBJ2-2, with 10 bases matching TRBD1. The CDR3 reads CASITVGTGATGELFF. CDR3 nucleotide sequence: TGTGCCAGCATCACGGTGGGGACAGGGGCCACCGGGGAGCTGTTTTTT.